The 3 T cell receptor beta chains below all came from one sample that was sequenced in a study of T cells in Graves' hyperthyroidism and ophthalmopathy. Using RNA transcripts as the source, TCR beta CDR3 regions were amplified. HTBI primers drove first-round RT-PCR of the TCR CDR3. TCRdb reprocessed the multiplex PCR reads with MiXCR, giving one entry per CDR3 protein. The sample lists more than 500,000 distinct CDR3 sequences, around 15% occurring once. Specimen: blood. Every receptor here comes from a woman aged 35 to 49 with Graves' hyperthyroidism.

This chain connects TRBV28 to TRBJ2-7, with TRBD1 matching 9 bases. V gave up 5 bases and J gave up 2 bases; unmatched junction bases: 4. Germline CDR1 reads MDHEN; CDR2 reads SYDVKM. The CDR3 contains 14 residues. The CDR3 nucleotides read TGTGCCAGCAGTGACGGACAGGGGCCCTACGAGCAGTACTTC. Protein sequence: CASSDGQGPYEQYF.

This clonotype came up many times. This chain joins TRBV3-1 and TRBJ2-5; D gene ambiguous. Germline V gives CDR1 LGHDT, CDR2 YNNKEL (reference sequence). This CDR3 is 14 amino acids long. V was cut by 1 base and J by 5 bases, with 11 bases left in between. The CDR3 loop reads CASSQVYGGETQYF. In nucleotides, the CDR3 is TGTGCCAGCAGCCAAGTATACGGTGGGGAGACCCAGTACTTC.

This clonotype was seen a few times. This chain connects TRBV27 to TRBJ1-6, with a tentative D call TRBD1 (5 bases). Trimming shortened V by 1 base and J by 0 bases, and 10 bases separated the two germline ends. Germline V gives CDR1 MNHEY, CDR2 SMNVEV (reference sequence). The CDR3 consists of 17 residues. The CDR3: CASSLLRGHSYNSPLHF. The CDR3 DNA follows: TGTGCCAGCAGTTTATTGAGGGGTCACTCCTATAATTCACCCCTCCACTTT.